Listed below are T cell receptor beta chains from one sample, sequenced in a study of T cell responses to AZD1222 COVID-19 vaccine. Profiling relied on immunoSEQ multiplex PCR, and the TCRdb table lists in-frame clones only, not all of them. The sample consists of 85,000 to 120,000 clones, about four fifths of them appearing once. The source material was peripheral blood, sampled on day 0 of AZD1222 vaccination. The receptors were gathered from an adult in good health. Each CDR3 is given with its conserved first and last residue. D genes are given only for firm matches. Expanded clones are given a class, and other clones once, few, many or no size at all.

j_call v_call clone_size d_call cdr3_nt cdr3_aa
TRBJ1-1 TRBV12-3/TRBV12-4 NA NA TGTGCCAGCACCTCTTTTACTGAAGCTTTCTTT CASTSFTEAFF
TRBJ2-2 TRBV5-4 once NA TGTGCCAGCAAAAACCCCGGGTCCAGTGGGGGGGAGCTGTTTTTT CASKNPGSSGGELFF
TRBJ2-7 TRBV5-1 NA NA TGCGCCAGCAGCTTAGAGGGCGGGTATGTCTCCTACGAGCAGTACTTC CASSLEGGYVSYEQYF
TRBJ1-1 TRBV11-3 NA NA TGTGCCAGCAGCCCGAAACGGACAGCAGTAAATGAAGCTTTCTTT CASSPKRTAVNEAFF
TRBJ1-2 TRBV30 NA NA TGTGCCTGGACCCCGGACAACTATGGCTACACCTTC CAWTPDNYGYTF
TRBJ2-7 TRBV7-9 NA NA TGTGCCAGCAGCTTTATAGGGCGTTTTGCGACTGAAAACTACGAGCAGTACTTC CASSFIGRFATENYEQYF
TRBJ2-1 TRBV6-2/TRBV6-3 NA NA TGTGCCAGCAGTTACGGGGGGAATGAGCAGTTCTTC CASSYGGNEQFF
TRBJ2-1 TRBV7-9 NA TRBD1 TGTGCCAGCATAAGACAGGGGGCTCAATACAATGAGCAGTTCTTC CASIRQGAQYNEQFF
TRBJ2-7 TRBV6-5 NA NA TGTGCCAGCAGACAACAGGGTGGGCTCAACTACGAGCAGTACTTC CASRQQGGLNYEQYF
TRBJ2-1 TRBV7-3 NA NA TGTGCCAGCAGCACAGACCCGGTGGGATTCAATGAGCAGTTCTTC CASSTDPVGFNEQFF
TRBJ1-4 TRBV6-5 NA TRBD1 TGTGCCAGCAGCAAGACAGGGGGCGGTGAAAAACTGTTTTTT CASSKTGGGEKLFF
TRBJ1-1 TRBV29-1 NA NA TGCAGCGTTGCTAAGACAGGTGAAACTGAAGCTTTCTTT CSVAKTGETEAFF
TRBJ1-5 TRBV6-2/TRBV6-3 NA NA TGTGCCAGCAGTTTGGACGGAGATCAGCCCCAGCATTTT CASSLDGDQPQHF
TRBJ1-1 TRBV12-3/TRBV12-4 NA NA TGTGCCAGCAGTTTACAGTTGAACACTGAAGCTTTCTTT CASSLQLNTEAFF
TRBJ1-6 TRBV7-2 NA NA TGTGCCAGCAGCCTCACTAGGGGAAGCAATTCACCCCTCCACTTT CASSLTRGSNSPLHF